These T cell receptor beta chains were read from a single sample in a study of metastatic and nonmetastatic thyroid tumors. TCRdb called clones again from the PCR reads with MiXCR. The sample lists about 40,000 clones, approximately 15% occurring once. The sequencing sample was made of blood. The receptor source for this set is a female donor with papillary thyroid cancer or a benign thyroid nodule (not recorded which). Some clones in this sample may be carry-over from other donors' samples. The CDR3 runs from the conserved cysteine through the conserved F or W. Fields, in order: CDR3 protein, V gene, clone size, J gene. Clone size appears in some rows only: once, few, many, or a class for an expanded clone.

CASSYSPGKTYGYTF | TRBV6-1 | many | TRBJ1-2
CASSLHRGGGKLFF | TRBV28 | many | TRBJ1-4
CAWSVGGPASPLHF | TRBV30 | many | TRBJ1-6
CASSSGTGFGYTF | TRBV19 | NA | TRBJ1-2
CASSEGARQSSGNTIYF | TRBV25-1 | many | TRBJ1-3
CASRPTATNEKLFF | TRBV12-3/TRBV12-4 | many | TRBJ1-4
CASSEHGAGTNEQFF | TRBV9 | many | TRBJ2-1
CASSHTGCDLNEQYF | TRBV6-1 | NA | TRBJ2-7
CASRFGNPHQETQYF | TRBV9 | many | TRBJ2-5
CASSPSVGAAYEQYF | TRBV28 | few | TRBJ2-7
CASSGGPWIDSNGYTF | TRBV6-1 | NA | TRBJ1-2
CASGIRQYSPLHF | TRBV30 | NA | TRBJ1-6
CASSPKGLLYNEQFF | TRBV11-3 | many | TRBJ2-1
CASSLVGSALGQPQHF | TRBV11-2 | NA | TRBJ1-5
CASSYGGGDNEQFF | TRBV6-5 | NA | TRBJ2-1
CASSPSPNEQFF | TRBV7-2 | NA | TRBJ2-1
CASSEVGATGELFF | TRBV2 | once | TRBJ2-2
CASSDSSSRGGNNEQFF | TRBV6-1 | many | TRBJ2-1
CASSSTKGAGAEAFF | TRBV18 | many | TRBJ1-1
CASSPMPAESSYNEQFF | TRBV5-1 | many | TRBJ2-1
CGSGTVEKLFF | TRBV29-1 | many | TRBJ1-4
CASTATSGDSYEQYF | TRBV6-4 | many | TRBJ2-7
CASSPSVTGNSPLHF | TRBV5-8 | NA | TRBJ1-6
CASSPLAGGATDTQYF | TRBV4-2 | many | TRBJ2-3
CASSPWTNTGELFF | TRBV2 | many | TRBJ2-2
CSARDYLGGQETQYF | TRBV20-1 | many | TRBJ2-5
CASRPGTLANTGELFF | TRBV19 | many | TRBJ2-2
CASSWTDTGELFF | TRBV5-1 | many | TRBJ2-2
CASSQTGFNGELFF | TRBV5-1 | many | TRBJ2-2
CASLPGTGGVDTQYF | TRBV18 | many | TRBJ2-3
CASSEAGPYEQYF | TRBV2 | many | TRBJ2-7
CASSSFQGMSYEQYF | TRBV11-2 | NA | TRBJ2-7
CASSFRQGGSPLHF | TRBV12-3/TRBV12-4 | medium-sized | TRBJ1-6
CSASRPGTTDTQYF | TRBV20-1 | many | TRBJ2-3
CASTLGSTGEAFF | TRBV7-9 | once | TRBJ1-1
CASSTDGMGAYEQYF | TRBV19 | many | TRBJ2-7
CAITPGQGGEQYF | TRBV6-2/TRBV6-3 | medium-sized | TRBJ2-7
CASSLWTGPYEQYF | TRBV28 | few | TRBJ2-7
CATATIWGQETQYF | TRBV12-3/TRBV12-4 | NA | TRBJ2-5
CASSLAVGTGGEKLFF | TRBV5-1 | many | TRBJ1-4